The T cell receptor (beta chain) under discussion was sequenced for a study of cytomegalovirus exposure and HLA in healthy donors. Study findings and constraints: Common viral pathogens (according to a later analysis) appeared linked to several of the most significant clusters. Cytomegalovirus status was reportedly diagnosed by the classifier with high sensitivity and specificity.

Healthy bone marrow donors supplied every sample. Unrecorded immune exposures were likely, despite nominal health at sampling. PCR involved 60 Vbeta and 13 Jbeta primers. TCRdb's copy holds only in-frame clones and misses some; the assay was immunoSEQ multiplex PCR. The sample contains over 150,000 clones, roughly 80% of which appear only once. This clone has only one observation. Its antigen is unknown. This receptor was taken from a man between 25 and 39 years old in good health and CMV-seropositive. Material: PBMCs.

For the CDR3, the DNA is TGTGCCAGCAGGGCTGGGGACAGGGTGGAAGACTATGGCTACACCTTC. It encodes CASRAGDRVEDYGYTF. This chain joins TRBV28 and TRBJ1-2; TRBD1 aligns across 9 bases. The CDR3 covers 16 residues. Germline values: CDR1 MDHEN, CDR2 SYDVKM. Unmatched junction bases numbered 11, after V lost 6 bases and J lost 3 bases.